Below are 12 T cell receptor beta chains sequenced from a single sample in a study of post-analysis software for immune sequencing data. Unique molecular identifiers were carried by the TCR beta cDNA libraries. TCRdb passed the PCR reads through MiXCR, listing each CDR3 protein once. The sample includes 380,000 or so distinct CDR3 sequences, roughly 30% seen only once; the top ten take over 10%. Their specific antigens are unknown. Findings and limits, study-wide: Patients used about 5 TRBV segments, including TRBV5-6, TRBV5-1 and TRBV20-1, more often than controls.

Sequencing used blood. The origin of the receptors is a girl aged 10-17 years with multiple sclerosis.

This clonotype was observed a few times. The chain joins TRBV9 to TRBJ2-7; 8 nucleotides agree with TRBD1. This CDR3 region has 16 residues. With V trimmed by 3 bases and J by 2 bases, 10 bases remained unmatched. Per the germline V gene, CDR1 is SGDLS and CDR2 is YYNGEE. The CDR3, as DNA: TGTGCCAGCAGCGCTCATGACAGGGGAAGGACCTACGAGCAGTACTTC. Translation: CASSAHDRGRTYEQYF.

The chain couples TRBV15 to TRBJ2-7; no firm D call. This CDR3 spans 14 amino acids. The V gene's germline CDR1 is LNHNV and CDR2 YYDKDF (reference sequence). V dropped 0 bases and J dropped 1 base, with 7 bases sitting between them. In DNA, the CDR3 is TGTGCCACCAGCAGAGAGGGCTTGTCCTACGAGCAGTACTTC. Amino acid sequence: CATSREGLSYEQYF.

The chain links TRBV4-1 to TRBJ1-5; D unresolved. The CDR3 runs 16 residues. Between the trimmed V and J ends, which lost 0 bases and 0 bases, there was a span of 9 bases. Looked up from germline, CDR1 is MGHRA and CDR2 is YSYEKL. As DNA, the CDR3 is TGCGCCAGCAGCCAAGAAGGCGGCCGTAGCAATCAGCCCCAGCATTTT. Translating it yields CASSQEGGRSNQPQHF.

The chain employs TRBV6-1 and TRBJ1-1; D might be TRBD1 (5 bases). Between the trimmed V and J ends, which lost 10 bases and 0 bases, there was a span of 18 bases. The CDR3 sequence is 15 residues long. The germline V gene encodes CDR1 MNHNS and CDR2 SASEGT. CDR3: CATLPGSNMNTEAFF. The CDR3 nucleotides are TGTGCCACCTTGCCAGGGAGTAACATGAACACTGAAGCTTTCTTT.

The genes are TRBV7-6 and TRBJ1-3; TRBD1 might be the D (5 bases). The CDR3 runs to 17 residues. The V and J ends lost 1 base and 0 bases respectively, with 13 bases between them. CDR1 SGHVS and CDR2 FNYEAQ come from the germline V gene. The CDR3 loop is CASSLGGTESSGNTIYF. The CDR3 nucleotides read TGTGCCAGCAGCTTAGGAGGGACTGAAAGCTCTGGAAACACCATATATTTT.

V gene TRBV5-5 combines with J gene TRBJ1-2; D is unresolved. Trimming removed 5 bases at V and 7 bases at J, with 15 bases between. The CDR3 runs to 13 residues. Germline V gene sequence: CDR1 SGHKS, CDR2 YYEKEE (reference sequence). CDR3: CASRTYTTGGYTF. The CDR3 nucleotides are TGTGCCAGCAGAACTTACACGACGGGTGGCTACACCTTC.

The chain uses TRBV27 and TRBJ1-1, with TRBD1 identical over 8 bases. V gave up 0 bases and J gave up 1 base; unmatched junction bases: 1. The CDR3 has 15 amino acids. Germline CDR1 MNHEY, CDR2 SMNVEV (reference sequence). The CDR3 reads CASSLSGQENTEAFF. The CDR3 nucleotides read TGTGCCAGCAGTTTATCGGGACAGGAGAACACTGAAGCTTTCTTT.

The genes are TRBV12-3 or TRBV12-4 and TRBJ2-1; D is tentatively TRBD1 or TRBD2 (5 bases each). The V gene lost 1 base and the J gene lost 2 bases, with 12 bases spanning the gap. The CDR3 totals 16 residues. The CDR3 here is CASSLGGTIPYNEQFF. The DNA for the CDR3 is TGTGCCAGCAGTTTAGGGGGGACCATCCCCTACAATGAGCAGTTCTTC.

The chain couples TRBV20-1 to TRBJ2-1, with 7 bases identical to TRBD2. The V gene end was trimmed by 4 bases and the J gene end by 5 bases; junction bases not matched to a gene: 11. The CDR3 has 15 amino acids. Germline V gene lookup returns CDR1 DFQATT and CDR2 SNEGSKA (reference sequence). The CDR3 loop reads CSATSGTTWDNEQFF. The CDR3 region has the DNA TGCAGTGCTACCTCCGGGACTACGTGGGACAATGAGCAGTTCTTC.

The CDR3 protein is CASTLGTGYEQFF. DNA of the CDR3: TGTGCCAGCACCCTAGGGACAGGGTATGAGCAGTTCTTC. This rearrangement joins TRBV12-3 or TRBV12-4 to TRBJ2-1, with 9 bases lining up with TRBD1. The CDR3 has 13 amino acids. The V gene end was trimmed by 7 bases and the J gene end by 8 bases; junction bases not matched to a gene: 6.

This clonotype occurred a few times. An end of the junction differs from the germline gene, which may be a read error. The chain has TRBV10-3 and TRBJ2-4; 8 bases are a match to TRBD2. This CDR3 has 16 residues. Per germline, CDR1 ENHRY and CDR2 SYGVKD. CDR3 protein: CATSSGEGVHGGIQYF. CDR3 DNA sequence: TGTGCCACCAGTAGCGGGGAGGGGGTCCACGGGGGCATTCAGTACTTC.

The chain has TRBV7-9 and TRBJ2-2; 12 bases agree with TRBD1. The CDR3 spans 16 residues. The V gene's germline CDR1 is SEHNR and CDR2 FQNEAQ (reference sequence). V shed 5 bases, J shed 5 bases, and the junction held 6 bases outside the gene matches. The CDR3 sequence: CASSPPGQGATGELFF. In DNA form, the CDR3 reads TGTGCCAGCAGCCCTCCGGGACAGGGGGCAACCGGGGAGCTGTTTTTT. The full variable domain, in which reference TRBV7-9 and TRBJ2-2 provide the parts outside the CDR3, is DTGVSQNPRHKITKRGQNVTFRCDPISEHNRLYWYRQTLGQGPEFLTYFQNEAQLEKSRLLSDRFSAERPKGSFSTLEIQRTEQGDSAMYLCASSPPGQGATGELFFGEGSRLTVL.